Shown below are 17 T cell receptor beta chains from a single sample sequenced in a study of early T cells in non-severe SARS-CoV-2 infection. TCRdb re-called the 5' RACE reads through MiXCR, storing one row per CDR3 protein. Of tens of thousands of distinct CDR3 sequences listed, over 10% are singletons. Sequencing used whole blood, obtained at baseline. The receptors were gathered from an adult who was a healthcare worker with PCR-confirmed SARS-CoV-2 infection or an uninfected control (not recorded which).

This chain joins TRBV7-2 and TRBJ2-1; TRBD1 matches 10 bases. J lost 9 bases, V lost 7 bases, and 12 bases had no gene match. This CDR3 contains 15 residues. The V gene's germline CDR1 is SGHTA and CDR2 FQGNSA. DNA for the CDR3: TGTGCCAGCACAAAAACTGCGGGACAGGGGTTTGAGCAGTTCTTC. Its translation is CASTKTAGQGFEQFF.

This clonotype occurred a few times. The chain combines TRBV20-1 with TRBJ1-2, with 11 bases identical to TRBD1. Per germline, CDR1 DFQATT and CDR2 SNEGSKA (reference sequence). This CDR3 region has 13 residues. Losses at the gene ends were 4 bases for V and 4 bases for J; bases not matched to a gene: 2. CDR3 nucleotides: TGCAGTGCTACCGGGACAGGGGGCTATGGCTACACCTTC. It specifies CSATGTGGYGYTF.

This clonotype was seen more than once but under ten times. J is TRBJ1-1 and V is TRBV25-1; TRBD1 might be the D (6 bases). V lost 6 bases and J 1 base, leaving 12 bases between the germline ends. The germline gives CDR1 MGHDK, CDR2 SYGVNS. This CDR3 region has 14 residues. The chain's CDR3 is CASRTPGENTEAFF. CDR3 sequence (DNA): TGTGCCAGCAGGACCCCAGGGGAGAACACTGAAGCTTTCTTT.

In its sample, this clonotype is medium-sized (0.01 to 0.1%). The chain is built from TRBV7-3 and TRBJ2-2; TRBD2 is a possible D gene (6 bases). The germline V gene encodes CDR1 SGHTA and CDR2 FQGTGA. This CDR3 is 13 amino acids long. The V end lost 3 bases, the J end lost 5 bases, and 7 bases lay between the germline ends. CDR3: CASSFRETGELFF. The CDR3, as DNA: TGTGCCAGCAGCTTCCGGGAGACCGGGGAGCTGTTTTTT.

This clonotype has at least ten counts. The chain couples TRBV29-1 to TRBJ2-3, with D hard to call. Germline V gene lookup returns CDR1 SQVTM and CDR2 ANQGSEA. The germline V and J ends were trimmed by 5 bases and 6 bases, with 6 bases remaining between them. The CDR3 extends over 10 amino acids. The CDR3 sequence: CSVPLDTQYF. CDR3 sequence (DNA): TGCAGCGTTCCCCTTGATACGCAGTATTTT.

The rearrangement links TRBV29-1 to TRBJ2-5; no definite D call. The V end lost 2 bases, the J end lost 5 bases, and 15 bases lay between the germline ends. The V gene's germline CDR1 is SQVTM and CDR2 ANQGSEA. This CDR3 is built from 14 residues. The CDR3 region has the DNA TGCAGCGTTGAACCCGCAGGCGTGGGTGAGACCCAGTACTTC. Protein product: CSVEPAGVGETQYF.

This clonotype was seen a few times. The V gene is TRBV19, the J gene TRBJ2-1, with 9 positions matching TRBD2. CDR3 size: 17 residues. Germline CDR1 reads LNHDA; CDR2 reads SQIVND (reference sequence). Trimming at V came to 0 bases and at J to 7 bases, leaving 10 bases not matched to a gene. The CDR3 DNA reads as TGTGCCAGTAGTATAGATCTATTTAGCGGGGGTTTGAATGAGCAGTTCTTC. It specifies CASSIDLFSGGLNEQFF.

The chain combines TRBV5-1 with TRBJ2-5; tentatively, D is TRBD2 (5 bases). CDR3 length equals 14 residues. The germline CDR1 and CDR2 sequences are SGHRS and YFSETQ. V lost 0 bases and J 3 bases, leaving 9 bases between the germline ends. For the CDR3, the DNA is TGCGCCAGCAGCTTGGTTCCGGGGAAAGAGACCCAGTACTTC. Encoded protein: CASSLVPGKETQYF.

This clonotype came up many times. The V and J genes are TRBV5-1 and TRBJ2-1; D is unclear. V lost 1 base, J lost 7 bases, and 3 bases lay in between. Per the germline V gene, CDR1 is SGHRS and CDR2 is YFSETQ. The CDR3 sequence is 11 residues long. The DNA of the CDR3 is TGCGCCAGCAGCTTGTCGAATGAGCAGTTCTTC. It encodes CASSLSNEQFF.

The rearrangement links TRBV7-2 to TRBJ2-1, with 7 bases lining up with TRBD1. V was clipped by 5 bases and J by 5 bases; unmatched bases: 6. This CDR3 has 14 residues. CDR1 is SGHTA and CDR2 is FQGNSA in the germline V gene. CDR3 DNA sequence: TGTGCCAGCAGCCTAGAGACAGGGCACAATGAGCAGTTCTTC. Translated: CASSLETGHNEQFF.

This clonotype has more than one count but fewer than ten. The rearrangement uses TRBV5-1 and TRBJ2-7; tentative D call: TRBD1 (6 bases). V dropped 0 bases and J dropped 5 bases, with 12 bases sitting between them. This CDR3 contains 14 residues. Germline V lookup: CDR1 SGHRS, CDR2 YFSETQ. The CDR3 region has the DNA TGCGCCAGCAGCTTGGTATGGGCAGGGGACGAGCAGTACTTC. It specifies CASSLVWAGDEQYF.

As for this clonotype: A clone one base away is much larger, so this may be a read error. The chain links TRBV12-3 or TRBV12-4 to TRBJ1-4, with D tentatively TRBD1 (5 bases). CDR3 length: 14 residues. V was trimmed by 5 bases and J by 10 bases, leaving 17 bases between them. CDR3: CASSLGALEGKLFF. CDR3 DNA: TGTGCCAGCAGTCTTGGGGCATTGGAAGGAAAACTGTTTTTT.

This clonotype was seen a handful of times. V gene TRBV6-2 or TRBV6-3 combines with J gene TRBJ2-5; no clear D gene. The V end lost 2 bases, the J end lost 7 bases, and 14 bases lay between the germline ends. Germline V lookup: CDR1 MNHEY, CDR2 SVGEGT. This CDR3 spans 14 amino acids. The CDR3 nucleotides read TGTGCCAGCAGTTACATCGAGTCCTTCGGGACCCAGTACTTC. Translation gives CASSYIESFGTQYF.

This clonotype was counted between two and nine times. This chain connects TRBV2 to TRBJ1-6, with D unclear. Germline CDR1 and CDR2: SNHLY and FYNNEI. V was pared by 6 bases and J by 3 bases, with 9 bases between. The CDR3 is made up of 14 amino acids. CDR3 DNA: TGTGCCAGCAGATTGACGGACTATAATTCACCCCTCCACTTT. Residues: CASRLTDYNSPLHF.

Only a few counts were recorded for this clonotype. V is TRBV7-2 and J is TRBJ2-1; possible D gene TRBD1, 6 bases. The germline V gene has CDR1 SGHTA and CDR2 FQGNSA. Deletions cut 0 bases from V and 10 bases from J, with 13 bases between. There are 14 residues in the CDR3. CDR3 loop: CASSLALQGGEQFF. The CDR3 bases are TGTGCCAGCAGCTTAGCCCTACAGGGCGGGGAGCAGTTCTTC.

The chain joins TRBV9 to TRBJ2-3; D is ambiguous. V gave up 2 bases and J gave up 2 bases, with 6 bases separating them. This CDR3 is built from 13 residues. Germline lookup yields CDR1 SGDLS and CDR2 YYNGEE. The chain's CDR3 is CASSVGPTDTQYF. The CDR3 DNA sequence: TGTGCCAGCAGCGTGGGCCCCACAGATACGCAGTATTTT.

This chain links TRBV11-3 with TRBJ2-2, with D unclear. Trimming took 3 bases from V and 0 from J, leaving 8 bases between them. The CDR3 sequence is 15 residues long. CDR1 and CDR2 from the germline V gene are SGHNT and YENEEA. The CDR3 reads CASSFQTTNTGELFF. CDR3 sequence (DNA): TGTGCCAGCAGCTTCCAAACGACGAACACCGGGGAGCTGTTTTTT.